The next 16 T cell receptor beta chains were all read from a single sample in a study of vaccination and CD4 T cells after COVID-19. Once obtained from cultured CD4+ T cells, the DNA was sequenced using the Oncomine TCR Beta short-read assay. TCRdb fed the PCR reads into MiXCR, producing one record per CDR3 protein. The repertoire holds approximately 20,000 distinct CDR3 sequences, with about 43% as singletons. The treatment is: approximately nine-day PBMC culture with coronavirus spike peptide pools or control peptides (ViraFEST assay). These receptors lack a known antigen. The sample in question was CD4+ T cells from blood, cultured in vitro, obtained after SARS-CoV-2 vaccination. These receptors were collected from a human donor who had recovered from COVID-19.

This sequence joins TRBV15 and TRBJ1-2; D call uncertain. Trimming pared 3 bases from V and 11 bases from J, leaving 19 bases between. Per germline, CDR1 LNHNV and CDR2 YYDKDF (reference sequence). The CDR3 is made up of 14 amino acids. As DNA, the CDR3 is TGTGCCACCAGCAGTCTATCCGCGGAAAGAGGTTACACCTTC. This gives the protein CATSSLSAERGYTF.

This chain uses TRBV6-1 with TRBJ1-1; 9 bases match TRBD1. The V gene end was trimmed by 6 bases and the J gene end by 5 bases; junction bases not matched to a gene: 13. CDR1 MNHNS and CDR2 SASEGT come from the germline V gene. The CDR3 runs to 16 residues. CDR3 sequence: CASRQDRGLGKTEAFF. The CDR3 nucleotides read TGTGCCAGCAGACAGGACAGGGGTTTGGGGAAGACTGAAGCTTTCTTT.

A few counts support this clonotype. This CDR3 reads CATQDHSNQPQHF. In DNA form, the CDR3 reads TGTGCCACACAGGACCATAGCAATCAGCCCCAGCATTTT. This rearrangement joins TRBV6-2 or TRBV6-3 to TRBJ1-5; D possibly corresponds to TRBD1 (5 bases). Germline CDR1 is MNHEY and CDR2 is SVGEGT. This CDR3 has 13 amino acids. Between the trimmed V and J ends, which lost 10 bases and 0 bases, there was a span of 10 bases.

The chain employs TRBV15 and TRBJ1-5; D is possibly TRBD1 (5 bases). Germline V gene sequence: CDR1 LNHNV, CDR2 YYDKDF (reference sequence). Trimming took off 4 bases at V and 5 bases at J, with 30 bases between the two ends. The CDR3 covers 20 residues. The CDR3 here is CATSNTLGPVVTFSDQPQHF. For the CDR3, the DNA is TGTGCCACCAGCAATACCCTGGGGCCGGTGGTAACGTTTAGTGATCAGCCCCAGCATTTT.

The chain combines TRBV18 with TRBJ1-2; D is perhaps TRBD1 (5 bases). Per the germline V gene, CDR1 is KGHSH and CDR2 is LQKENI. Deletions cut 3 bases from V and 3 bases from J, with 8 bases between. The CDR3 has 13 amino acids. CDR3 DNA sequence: TGTGCCAGCTCACCGACAGAGTACTATGGCTACACCTTC. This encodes CASSPTEYYGYTF.

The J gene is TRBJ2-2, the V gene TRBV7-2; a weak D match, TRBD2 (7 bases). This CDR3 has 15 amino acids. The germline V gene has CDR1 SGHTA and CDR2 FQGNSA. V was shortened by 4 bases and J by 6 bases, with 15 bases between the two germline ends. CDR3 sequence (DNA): TGTGCCAGCAGCTCCCGAGGGGGGGGCCCCGGGGAGCTGTTTTTT. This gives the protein CASSSRGGGPGELFF.

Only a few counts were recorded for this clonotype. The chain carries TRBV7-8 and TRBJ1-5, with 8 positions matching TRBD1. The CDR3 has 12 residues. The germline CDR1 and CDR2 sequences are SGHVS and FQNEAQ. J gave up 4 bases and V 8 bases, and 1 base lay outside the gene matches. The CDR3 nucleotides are TGTGCCAGCGGGACAGGAAATCAGCCCCAGCATTTT. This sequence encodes CASGTGNQPQHF.

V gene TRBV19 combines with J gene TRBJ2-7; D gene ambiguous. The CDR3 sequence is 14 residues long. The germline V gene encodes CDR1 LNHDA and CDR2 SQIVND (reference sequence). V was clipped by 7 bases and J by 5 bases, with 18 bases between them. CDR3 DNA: TGTGCCAGTAAGGCCAAGCAAGACGTCCACGAGCAGTACTTC. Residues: CASKAKQDVHEQYF.

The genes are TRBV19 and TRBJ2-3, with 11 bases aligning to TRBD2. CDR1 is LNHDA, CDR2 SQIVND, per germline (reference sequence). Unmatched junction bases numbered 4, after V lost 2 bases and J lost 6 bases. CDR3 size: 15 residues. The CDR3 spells CASSISSGGADTQYF. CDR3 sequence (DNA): TGTGCCAGTAGTATAAGTAGCGGGGGGGCGGATACGCAGTATTTT.

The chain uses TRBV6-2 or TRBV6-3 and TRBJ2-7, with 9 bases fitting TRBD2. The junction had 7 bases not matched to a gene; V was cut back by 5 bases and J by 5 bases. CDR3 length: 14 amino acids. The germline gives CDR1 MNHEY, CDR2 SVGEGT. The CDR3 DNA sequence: TGTGCCAGCAGTGAGAGTAGCGGGAGACACGAGCAGTACTTC. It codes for CASSESSGRHEQYF.

Written as DNA, the CDR3 is TGTGCCAGCAAAGAAACCGGGTCTAACTATGGCTACACCTTC. It encodes CASKETGSNYGYTF. The rearrangement joins TRBV6-1 to TRBJ1-2, with D unclear. V shed 7 bases and J shed 0 bases, with 12 bases lying between them. The CDR3 has 14 amino acids. Germline V CDR1 and CDR2: MNHNS, SASEGT.

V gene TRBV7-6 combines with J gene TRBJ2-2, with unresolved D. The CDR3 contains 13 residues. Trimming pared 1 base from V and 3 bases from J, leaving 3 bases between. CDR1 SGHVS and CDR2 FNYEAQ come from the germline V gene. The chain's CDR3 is CASSLEDTGELFF. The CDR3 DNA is TGTGCCAGCAGCTTAGAGGACACCGGGGAGCTGTTTTTT.

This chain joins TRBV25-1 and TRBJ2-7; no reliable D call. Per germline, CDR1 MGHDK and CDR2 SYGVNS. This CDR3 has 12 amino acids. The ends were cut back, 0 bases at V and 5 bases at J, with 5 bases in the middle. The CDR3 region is CASSEYKDEQYF. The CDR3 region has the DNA TGTGCCAGCAGTGAATATAAGGACGAGCAGTACTTC.

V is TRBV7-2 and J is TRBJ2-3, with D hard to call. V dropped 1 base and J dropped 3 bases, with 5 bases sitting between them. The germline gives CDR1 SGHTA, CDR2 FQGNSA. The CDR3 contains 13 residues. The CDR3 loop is CASSLVGTDTQYF. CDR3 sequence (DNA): TGTGCCAGCAGCTTAGTAGGTACAGATACGCAGTATTTT.

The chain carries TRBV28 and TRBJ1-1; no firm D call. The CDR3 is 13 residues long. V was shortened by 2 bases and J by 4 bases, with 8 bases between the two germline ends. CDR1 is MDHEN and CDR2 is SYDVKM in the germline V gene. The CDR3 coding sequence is TGTGCCAGCAGTTTAGTTACTCTCACTGAAGCTTTCTTT. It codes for CASSLVTLTEAFF.

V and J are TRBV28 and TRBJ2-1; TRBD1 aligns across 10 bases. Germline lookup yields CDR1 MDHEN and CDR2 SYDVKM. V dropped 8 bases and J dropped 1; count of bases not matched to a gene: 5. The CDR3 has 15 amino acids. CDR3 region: CASVTGGLSYNEQFF. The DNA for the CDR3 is TGTGCCAGCGTGACAGGGGGCTTATCCTACAATGAGCAGTTCTTC.